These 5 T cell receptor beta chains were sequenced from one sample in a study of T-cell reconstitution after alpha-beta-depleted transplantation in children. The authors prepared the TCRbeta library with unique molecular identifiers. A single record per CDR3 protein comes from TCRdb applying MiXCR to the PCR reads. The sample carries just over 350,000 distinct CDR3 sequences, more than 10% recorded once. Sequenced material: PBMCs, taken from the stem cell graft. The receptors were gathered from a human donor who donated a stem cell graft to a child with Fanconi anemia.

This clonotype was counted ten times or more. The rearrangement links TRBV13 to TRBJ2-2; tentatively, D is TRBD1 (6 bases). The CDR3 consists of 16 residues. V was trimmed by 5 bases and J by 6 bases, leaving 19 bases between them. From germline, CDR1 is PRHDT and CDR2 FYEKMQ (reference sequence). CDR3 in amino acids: CASSHRVGLESGELFF. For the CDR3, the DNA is TGTGCCAGCAGCCACAGGGTCGGATTGGAGTCCGGGGAGCTGTTTTTT.

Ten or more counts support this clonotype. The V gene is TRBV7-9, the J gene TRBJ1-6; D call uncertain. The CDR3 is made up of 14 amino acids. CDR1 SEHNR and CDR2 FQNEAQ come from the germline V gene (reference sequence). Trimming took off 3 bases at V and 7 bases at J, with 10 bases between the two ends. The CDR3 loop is CASSLGATNSPLHF. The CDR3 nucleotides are TGTGCCAGCAGCTTGGGCGCCACCAATTCACCCCTCCACTTT.

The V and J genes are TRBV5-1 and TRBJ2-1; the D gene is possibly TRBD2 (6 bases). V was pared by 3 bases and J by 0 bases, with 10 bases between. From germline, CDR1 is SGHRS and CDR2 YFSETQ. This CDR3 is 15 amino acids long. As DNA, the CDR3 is TGCGCCAGCAGCTCCGGGACTGGCTCCTACAATGAGCAGTTCTTC. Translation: CASSSGTGSYNEQFF. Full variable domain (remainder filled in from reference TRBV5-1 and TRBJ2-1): KAGVTQTPRYLIKTRGQQVTLSCSPISGHRSVSWYQQTPGQGLQFLFEYFSETQRNKGNFPGRFSGRQFSNSRSEMNVSTLELGDSALYLCASSSGTGSYNEQFFGPGTRLTVL.

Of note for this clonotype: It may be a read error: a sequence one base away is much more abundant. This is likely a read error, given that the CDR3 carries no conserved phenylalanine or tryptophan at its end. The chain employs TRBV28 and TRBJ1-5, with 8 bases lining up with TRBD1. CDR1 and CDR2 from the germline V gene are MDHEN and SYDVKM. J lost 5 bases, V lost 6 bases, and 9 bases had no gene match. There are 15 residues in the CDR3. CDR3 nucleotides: TGTGCCAGCAGCCCAGGGACAGGCTTTTATCAGCCCCAGCATCTT. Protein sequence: CASSPGTGFYQPQHL.

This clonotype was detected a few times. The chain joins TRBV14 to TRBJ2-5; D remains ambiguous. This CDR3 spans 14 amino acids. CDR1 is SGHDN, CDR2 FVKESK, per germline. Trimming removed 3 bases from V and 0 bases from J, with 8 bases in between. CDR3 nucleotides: TGTGCCAGCAGCCACGCCGACAACCAAGAGACCCAGTACTTC. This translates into CASSHADNQETQYF.